This T cell receptor (beta chain) appears in the sequencing data of a study of blood T cell repertoires in COVID-19. Assay: immunoSEQ multiplex PCR; the TCRdb copy retains only in-frame clones and omits some. Of approximately 94,000 clones listed, 84% are singletons. The V segment lost 4 bases and the J segment 2 bases; nucleotides outside the gene matches: 4. This CDR3 contains 16 residues. The germline V gene encodes CDR1 LGHDT and CDR2 YNNKEL (reference sequence). The chain has TRBV3-1 (or the pseudogene TRBV3-2) and TRBJ2-1; the match to TRBD2 covers 11 bases. The receptor was derived from a human donor in a cohort sampled during active COVID-19. The sequenced sample consisted of peripheral blood. CDR3 loop: CASSLGTSGPYNEQFF. The CDR3 nucleotides are TGTGCCAGCAGCCTAGGGACTAGCGGCCCCTACAATGAGCAGTTCTTC.